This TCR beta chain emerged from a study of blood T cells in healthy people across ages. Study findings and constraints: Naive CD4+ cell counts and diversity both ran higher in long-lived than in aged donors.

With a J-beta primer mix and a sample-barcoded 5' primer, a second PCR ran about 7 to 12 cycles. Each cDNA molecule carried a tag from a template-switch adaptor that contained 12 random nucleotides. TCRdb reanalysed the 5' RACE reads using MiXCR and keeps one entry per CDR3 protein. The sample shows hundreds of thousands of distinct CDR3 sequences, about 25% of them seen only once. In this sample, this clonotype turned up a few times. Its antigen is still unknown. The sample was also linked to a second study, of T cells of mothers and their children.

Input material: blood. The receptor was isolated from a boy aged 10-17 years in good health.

The CDR3 nucleotides are TGTGCCAGCAGCTCCGCCCGGGCTGTTCAGCCCCAGCATTTT. Translated: CASSSARAVQPQHF. V and J are TRBV7-8 and TRBJ1-5; D remains ambiguous. The CDR3 covers 14 residues. Trimming removed 4 bases from V and 6 bases from J, with 13 bases in between. Germline V gives CDR1 SGHVS, CDR2 FQNEAQ.